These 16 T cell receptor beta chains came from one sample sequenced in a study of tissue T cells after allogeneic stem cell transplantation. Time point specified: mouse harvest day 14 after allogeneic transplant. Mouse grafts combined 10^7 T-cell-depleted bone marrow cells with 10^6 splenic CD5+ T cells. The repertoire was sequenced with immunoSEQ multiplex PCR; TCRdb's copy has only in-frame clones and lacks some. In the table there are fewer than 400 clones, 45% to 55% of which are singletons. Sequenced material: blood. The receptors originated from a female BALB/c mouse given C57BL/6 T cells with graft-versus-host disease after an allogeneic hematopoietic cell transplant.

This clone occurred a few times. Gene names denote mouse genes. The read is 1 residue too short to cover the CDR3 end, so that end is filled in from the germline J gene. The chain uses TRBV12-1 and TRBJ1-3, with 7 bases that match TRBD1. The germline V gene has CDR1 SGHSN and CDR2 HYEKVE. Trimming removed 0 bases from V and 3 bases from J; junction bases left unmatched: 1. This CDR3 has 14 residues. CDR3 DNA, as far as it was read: TGTGCCAGCTCTCTCGACAGGGTTGGAAATACGCTCTAT. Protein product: CASSLDRVGNTLY. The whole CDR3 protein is CASSLDRVGNTLYF.

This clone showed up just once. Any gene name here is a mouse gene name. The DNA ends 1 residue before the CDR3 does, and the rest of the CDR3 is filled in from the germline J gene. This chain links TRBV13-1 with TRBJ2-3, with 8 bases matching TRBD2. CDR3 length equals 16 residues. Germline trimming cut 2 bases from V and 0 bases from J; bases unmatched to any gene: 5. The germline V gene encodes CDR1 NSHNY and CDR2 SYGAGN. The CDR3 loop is CASSDWGALSAETLYF. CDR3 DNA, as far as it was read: TGTGCCAGCAGTGACTGGGGGGCCCTTAGTGCAGAAACGCTGTAT.

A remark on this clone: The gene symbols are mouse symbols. The CDR3 protein is CTCSAGGGATGQLYF. The CDR3 DNA, read in part, is TGCACCTGCAGTGCTGGGGGGGGCGCCACCGGGCAGCTCTAC. V gene TRBV1 combines with J gene TRBJ2-2, with TRBD2 matching over 8 bases. From the germline J gene comes the end of the CDR3, since the read stops 1 residue before it. This CDR3 has 15 residues. V shed 3 bases, J shed 4 bases, and the junction held 4 bases outside the gene matches. CDR1 NSQYPW and CDR2 LRSPGD come from the germline V gene (reference sequence).

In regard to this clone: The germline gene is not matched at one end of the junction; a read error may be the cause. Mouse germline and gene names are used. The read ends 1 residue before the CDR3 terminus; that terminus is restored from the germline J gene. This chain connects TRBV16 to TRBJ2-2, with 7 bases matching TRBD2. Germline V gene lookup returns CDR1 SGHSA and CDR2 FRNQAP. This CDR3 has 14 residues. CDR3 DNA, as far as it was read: TGTGCAAGCAGAGACTGGGAGAACACCGCGCAGCTCTAC. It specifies CASRDWENTAQLY. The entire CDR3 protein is CASRDWENTAQLYF.

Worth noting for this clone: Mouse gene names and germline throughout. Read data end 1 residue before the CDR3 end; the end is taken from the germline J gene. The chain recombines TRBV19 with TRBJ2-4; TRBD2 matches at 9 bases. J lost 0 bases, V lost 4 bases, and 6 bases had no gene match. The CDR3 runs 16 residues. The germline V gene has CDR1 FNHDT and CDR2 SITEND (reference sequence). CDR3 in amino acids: CASSLGGATSQNTLYF. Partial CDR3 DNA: TGTGCCAGCAGTCTTGGGGGGGCGACTAGTCAAAACACCTTGTAC. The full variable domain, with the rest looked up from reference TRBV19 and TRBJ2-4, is GGIITQTPKFLIGQEGQKLTLKCQQNFNHDTMYWYRQDSGKGLRLIYYSITENDLQKGDLSEGYDASREKKSSFSLTVTSAQKNEMAVFLCASSLGGATSQNTLYFGAGTRLSVL.

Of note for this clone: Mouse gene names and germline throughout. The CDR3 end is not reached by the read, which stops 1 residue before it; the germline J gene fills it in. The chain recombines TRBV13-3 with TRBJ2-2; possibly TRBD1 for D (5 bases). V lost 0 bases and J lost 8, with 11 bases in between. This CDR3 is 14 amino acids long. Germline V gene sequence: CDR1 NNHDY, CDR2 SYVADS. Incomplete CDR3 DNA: TGTGCCAGCAGTGATGAGCAGGGTTCGGGGCAGCTCTAC. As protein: CASSDEQGSGQLY. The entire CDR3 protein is CASSDEQGSGQLYF.

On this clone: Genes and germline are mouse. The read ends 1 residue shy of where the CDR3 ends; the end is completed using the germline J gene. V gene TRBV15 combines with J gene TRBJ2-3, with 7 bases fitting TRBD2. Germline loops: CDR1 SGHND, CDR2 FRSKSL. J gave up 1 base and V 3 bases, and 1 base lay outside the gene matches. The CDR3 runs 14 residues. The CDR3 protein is CASSFLGGAETLYF. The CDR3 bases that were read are TGTGCCAGCAGTTTTCTGGGGGGTGCAGAAACGCTGTAT.

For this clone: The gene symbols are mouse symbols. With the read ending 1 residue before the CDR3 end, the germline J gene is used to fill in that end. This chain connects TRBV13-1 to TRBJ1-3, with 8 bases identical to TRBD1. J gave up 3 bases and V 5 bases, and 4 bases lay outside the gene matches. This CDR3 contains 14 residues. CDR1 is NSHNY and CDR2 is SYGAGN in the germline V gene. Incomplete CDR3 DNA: TGTGCCAGCAGAGACAGGGGAGGTGGAAATACGCTCTAT. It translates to CASRDRGGGNTLY. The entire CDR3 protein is CASRDRGGGNTLYF.

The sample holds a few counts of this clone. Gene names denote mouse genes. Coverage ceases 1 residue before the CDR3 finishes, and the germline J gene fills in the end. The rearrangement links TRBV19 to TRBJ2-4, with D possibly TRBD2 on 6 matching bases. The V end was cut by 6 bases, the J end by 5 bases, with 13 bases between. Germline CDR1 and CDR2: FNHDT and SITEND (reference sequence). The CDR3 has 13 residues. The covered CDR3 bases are TGTGCCAGCACCCCCGGGACTTTAAACACCTTGTAC. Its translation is CASTPGTLNTLY. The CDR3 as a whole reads CASTPGTLNTLYF.

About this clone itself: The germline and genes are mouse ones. The CDR3 is CASSHWGGRGDTQYF. The CDR3 DNA, read in part, is TGTGCCAGCAGTCACTGGGGGGGAAGAGGAGACACCCAGTAC. V is TRBV14 and J is TRBJ2-5, with 10 bases fitting TRBD2. The CDR3 goes on 1 residue after the read ends, and that part is filled in from the germline J gene. With V trimmed by 4 bases and J by 5 bases, 7 bases remained unmatched. This CDR3 has 15 residues. Germline V gene lookup returns CDR1 SGHDT and CDR2 FRDEAV. Based on the CDR3 plus reference TRBV14 and TRBJ2-5, the full variable domain is EAGVTQSPRYAVLQEGQAVSFWCDPISGHDTLYWYQQPRDQGPQLLVYFRDEAVIDNSQLPSDRFSAVRPKGTNSTLKIQSAKQGDTATYLCASSHWGGRGDTQYFGPGTRLLVL.

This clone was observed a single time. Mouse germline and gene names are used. This chain's CDR3 is CASSSGANSDYTF. The CDR3 bases that were read are TGTGCTAGCAGTTCAGGGGCAAACTCCGACTACACC. This chain connects TRBV29 to TRBJ1-2, with D perhaps TRBD1 (6 bases). The missing CDR3 end, 1 residue past where the read stops, is filled in from the germline J gene. The CDR3 runs to 13 residues. Germline V lookup: CDR1 MSHET, CDR2 SYDVDS. Between the trimmed V and J ends, which lost 4 bases and 0 bases, there was a span of 6 bases.

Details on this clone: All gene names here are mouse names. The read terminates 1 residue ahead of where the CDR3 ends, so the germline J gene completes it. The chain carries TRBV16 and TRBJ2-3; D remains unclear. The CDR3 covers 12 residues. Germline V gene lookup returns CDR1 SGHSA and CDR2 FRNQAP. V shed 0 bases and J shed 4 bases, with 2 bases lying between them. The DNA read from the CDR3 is TGTGCAAGCAGCTTAGATACAGAAACGCTGTAT. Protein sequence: CASSLDTETLY. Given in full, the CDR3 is CASSLDTETLYF.

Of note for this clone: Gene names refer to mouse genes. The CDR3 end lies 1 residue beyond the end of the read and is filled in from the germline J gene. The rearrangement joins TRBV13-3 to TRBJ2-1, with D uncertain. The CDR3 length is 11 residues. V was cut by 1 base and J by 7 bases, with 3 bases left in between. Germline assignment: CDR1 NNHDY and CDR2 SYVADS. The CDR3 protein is CASSDRAEQFF. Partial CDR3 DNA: TGTGCCAGCAGTGATCGGGCTGAGCAGTTC.

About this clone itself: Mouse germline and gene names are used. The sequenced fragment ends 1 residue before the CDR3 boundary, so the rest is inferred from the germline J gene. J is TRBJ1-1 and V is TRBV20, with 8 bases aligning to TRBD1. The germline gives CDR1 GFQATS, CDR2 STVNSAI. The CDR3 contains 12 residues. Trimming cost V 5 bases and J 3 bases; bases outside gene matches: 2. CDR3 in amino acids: CGARQGHTEVFF. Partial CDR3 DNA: TGTGGTGCTCGACAGGGGCACACAGAAGTCTTC. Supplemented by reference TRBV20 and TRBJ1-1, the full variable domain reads GALVYQYPRRTICKSGTSMRMECQAVGFQATSVAWYRQSPQKTFELIALSTVNSAIKYEQNFTQEKFPISHPNLSFSSMTVLNAYLEDRGLYLCGARQGHTEVFFGKGTRLTVV.

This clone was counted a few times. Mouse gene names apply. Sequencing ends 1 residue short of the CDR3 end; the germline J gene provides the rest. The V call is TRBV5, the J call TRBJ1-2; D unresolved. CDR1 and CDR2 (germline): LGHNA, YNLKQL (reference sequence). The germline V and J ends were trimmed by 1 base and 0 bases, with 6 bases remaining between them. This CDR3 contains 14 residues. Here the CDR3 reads CASSQGTANSDYTF. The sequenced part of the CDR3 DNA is TGTGCCAGCAGCCAAGGGACGGCAAACTCCGACTACACC.

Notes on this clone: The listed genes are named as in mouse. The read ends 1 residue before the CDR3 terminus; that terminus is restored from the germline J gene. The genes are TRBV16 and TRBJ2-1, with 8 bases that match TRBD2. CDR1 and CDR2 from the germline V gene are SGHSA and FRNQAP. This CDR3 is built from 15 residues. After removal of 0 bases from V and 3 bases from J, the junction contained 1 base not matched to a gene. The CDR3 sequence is CASSLETGGYAEQFF. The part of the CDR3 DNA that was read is TGTGCAAGCAGCTTAGAAACTGGGGGCTATGCTGAGCAGTTC.